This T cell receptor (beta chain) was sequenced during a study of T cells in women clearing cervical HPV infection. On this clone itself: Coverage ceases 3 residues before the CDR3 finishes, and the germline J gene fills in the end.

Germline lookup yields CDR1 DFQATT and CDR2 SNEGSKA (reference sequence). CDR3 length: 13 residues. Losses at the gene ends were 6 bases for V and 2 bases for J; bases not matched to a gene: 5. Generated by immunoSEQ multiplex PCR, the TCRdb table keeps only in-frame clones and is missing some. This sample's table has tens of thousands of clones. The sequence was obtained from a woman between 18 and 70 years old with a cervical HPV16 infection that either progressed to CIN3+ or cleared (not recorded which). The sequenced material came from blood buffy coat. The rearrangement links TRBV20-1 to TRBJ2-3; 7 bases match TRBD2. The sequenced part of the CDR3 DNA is TGCAGTGCCACCGGGGGGTCCACAGATACG. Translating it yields CSATGGSTDT. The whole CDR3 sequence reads CSATGGSTDTQYF.